This T cell receptor (beta chain) was captured by sequencing in a study of control samples from healthy donors and cancer patients. The count of this clone is one. Other DNA sequences of this sample code for an identical CDR3. The protocol was immunoSEQ multiplex PCR, while the TCRdb copy is restricted to in-frame clones and leaves out a portion. This sample yields more than 70,000 clones, of which roughly 90% are seen a single time; around 20% belongs to the top ten. This CDR3 is built from 15 residues. Germline V gene sequence: CDR1 SGHRS, CDR2 YFSETQ. With V trimmed by 0 bases and J by 2 bases, 2 bases remained unmatched.

Sample: PBMCs. This receptor was taken from a man in his 60s with lung cancer. The V gene is TRBV5-1, the J gene TRBJ1-3, with 7 bases aligning to TRBD1. In DNA form, the CDR3 reads TGCGCCAGCAGCTTGGAAGGGGGCACTGGAAACACCATATATTTT. Protein product: CASSLEGGTGNTIYF.